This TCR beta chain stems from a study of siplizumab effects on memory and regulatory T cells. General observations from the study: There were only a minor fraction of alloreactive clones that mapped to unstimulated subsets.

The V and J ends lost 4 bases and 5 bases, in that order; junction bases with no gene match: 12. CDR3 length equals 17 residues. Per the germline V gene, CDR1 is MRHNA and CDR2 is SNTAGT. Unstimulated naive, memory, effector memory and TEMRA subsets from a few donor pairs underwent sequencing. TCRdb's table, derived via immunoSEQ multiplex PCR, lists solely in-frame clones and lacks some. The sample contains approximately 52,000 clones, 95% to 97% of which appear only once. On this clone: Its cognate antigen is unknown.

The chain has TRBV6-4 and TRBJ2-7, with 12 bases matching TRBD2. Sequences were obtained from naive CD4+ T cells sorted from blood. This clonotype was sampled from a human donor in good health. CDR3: CASSAGTSGSLSDEQYF. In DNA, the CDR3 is TGTGCCAGCAGTGCGGGGACTAGCGGGTCCCTTAGCGACGAGCAGTACTTC.